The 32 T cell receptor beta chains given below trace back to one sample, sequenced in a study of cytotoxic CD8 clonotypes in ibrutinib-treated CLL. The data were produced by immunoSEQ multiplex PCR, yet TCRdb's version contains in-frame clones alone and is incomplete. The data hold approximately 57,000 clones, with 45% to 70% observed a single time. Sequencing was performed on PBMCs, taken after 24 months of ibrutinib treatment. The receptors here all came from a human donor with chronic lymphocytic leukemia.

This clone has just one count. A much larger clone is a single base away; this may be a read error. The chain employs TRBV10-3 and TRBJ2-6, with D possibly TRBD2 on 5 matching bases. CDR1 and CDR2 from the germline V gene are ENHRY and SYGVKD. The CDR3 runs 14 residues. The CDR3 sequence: CTISPGAGANVLTF. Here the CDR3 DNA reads TGTACCATCAGTCCCGGGGCTGGGGCCAACGTCCTGACTTTC.

The CDR3 nucleotides are TGTGCCAGCAGCTCTACTCGACTAGCGGAAACTAACACCGGGGAGCTGTTTTTT. Translation gives CASSSTRLAETNTGELFF. The chain combines TRBV7-9 with TRBJ2-2, with 9 bases lining up with TRBD2. Germline CDR1 and CDR2: SEHNR and FQNEAQ (reference sequence). CDR3 length: 18 amino acids. J gave up 2 bases and V 4 bases, and 11 bases lay outside the gene matches. Looking up the rest from reference TRBV7-9 and TRBJ2-2 gives the full variable domain: DTGVSQNPRHKITKRGQNVTFRCDPISEHNRLYWYRQTLGQGPEFLTYFQNEAQLEKSRLLSDRFSAERPKGSFSTLEIQRTEQGDSAMYLCASSSTRLAETNTGELFFGEGSRLTVL.

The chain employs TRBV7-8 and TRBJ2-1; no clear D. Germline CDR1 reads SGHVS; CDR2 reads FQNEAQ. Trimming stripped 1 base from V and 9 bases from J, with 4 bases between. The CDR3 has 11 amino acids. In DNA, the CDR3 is TGTGCCAGCAGCTTAGTTATTGAGCAGTTCTTC. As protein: CASSLVIEQFF.

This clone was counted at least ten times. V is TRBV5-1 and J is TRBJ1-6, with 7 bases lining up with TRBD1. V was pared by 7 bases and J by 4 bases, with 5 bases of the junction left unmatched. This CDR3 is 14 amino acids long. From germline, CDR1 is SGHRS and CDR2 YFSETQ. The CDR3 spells CASGTGQYNSPLHF. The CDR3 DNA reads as TGCGCCAGCGGAACGGGACAGTATAATTCACCCCTCCACTTT. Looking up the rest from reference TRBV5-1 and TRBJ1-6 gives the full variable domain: KAGVTQTPRYLIKTRGQQVTLSCSPISGHRSVSWYQQTPGQGLQFLFEYFSETQRNKGNFPGRFSGRQFSNSRSEMNVSTLELGDSALYLCASGTGQYNSPLHFGNGTRLTVT.

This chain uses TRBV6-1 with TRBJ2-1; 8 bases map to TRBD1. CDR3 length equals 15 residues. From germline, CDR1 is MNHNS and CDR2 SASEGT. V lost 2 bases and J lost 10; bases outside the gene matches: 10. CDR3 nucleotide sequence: TGTGCCAGCAGTGAATCGGACAGGGAATGGTACGAGCAGTTCTTC. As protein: CASSESDREWYEQFF.

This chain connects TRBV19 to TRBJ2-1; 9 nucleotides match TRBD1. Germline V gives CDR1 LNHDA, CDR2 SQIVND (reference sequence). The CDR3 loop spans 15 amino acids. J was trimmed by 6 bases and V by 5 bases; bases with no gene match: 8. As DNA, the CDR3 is TGTGCCAGTAGTTTACGGACAGGGGTCGTCAATGAGCAGTTCTTC. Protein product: CASSLRTGVVNEQFF.

Written as DNA, the CDR3 is TGCAGTGCTGCCGGGGGGTGGCAGTTCTTC. Translating gives CSAAGGWQFF. V gene TRBV20-1 combines with J gene TRBJ2-1; 7 positions agree with TRBD2. This CDR3 has 10 residues. In germline, CDR1 is DFQATT, CDR2 SNEGSKA (reference sequence). Unmatched junction bases numbered 4, after V lost 5 bases and J lost 12 bases.

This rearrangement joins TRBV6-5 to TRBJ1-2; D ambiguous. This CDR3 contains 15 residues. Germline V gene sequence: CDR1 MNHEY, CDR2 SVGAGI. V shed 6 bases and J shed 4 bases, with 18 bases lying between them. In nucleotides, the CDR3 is TGTGCCAGCAGCGCGGAAGCGCGGGGTGTCTATGGCTACACCTTC. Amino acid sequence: CASSAEARGVYGYTF.

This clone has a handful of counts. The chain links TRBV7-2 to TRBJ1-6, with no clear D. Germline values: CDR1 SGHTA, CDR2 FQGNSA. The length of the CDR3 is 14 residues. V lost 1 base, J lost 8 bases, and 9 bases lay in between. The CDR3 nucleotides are TGTGCCAGCAGCTTAGGGCCTCACGATTCACCCCTCCACTTT. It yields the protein CASSLGPHDSPLHF. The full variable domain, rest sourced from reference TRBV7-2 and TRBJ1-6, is GAGVSQSPSNKVTEKGKDVELRCDPISGHTALYWYRQSLGQGLEFLIYFQGNSAPDKSGLPSDRFSAERTGGSVSTLTIQRTQQEDSAVYLCASSLGPHDSPLHFGNGTRLTVT.

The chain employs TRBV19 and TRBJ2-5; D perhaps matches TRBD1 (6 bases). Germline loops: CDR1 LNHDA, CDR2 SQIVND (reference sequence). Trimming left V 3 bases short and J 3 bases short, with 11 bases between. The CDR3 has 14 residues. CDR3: CASSMGAGEETQYF. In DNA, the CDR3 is TGTGCCAGTAGTATGGGCGCAGGGGAAGAGACCCAGTACTTC.

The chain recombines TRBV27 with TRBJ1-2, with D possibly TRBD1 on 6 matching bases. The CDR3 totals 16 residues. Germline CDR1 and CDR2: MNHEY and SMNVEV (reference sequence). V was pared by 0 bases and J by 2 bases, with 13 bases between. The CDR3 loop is CASSLSGRGRNYGYTF. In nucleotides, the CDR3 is TGTGCCAGCAGTTTATCGGGCAGGGGTAGAAACTATGGCTACACCTTC.

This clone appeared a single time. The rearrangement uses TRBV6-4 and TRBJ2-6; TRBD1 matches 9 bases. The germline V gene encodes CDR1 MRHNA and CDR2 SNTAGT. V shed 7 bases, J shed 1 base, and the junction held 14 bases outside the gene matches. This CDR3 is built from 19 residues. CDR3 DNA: TGTGCCAGCATACAGGGGGCGAAACTCGCCATATCTGGGGCCAACGTCCTGACTTTC. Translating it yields CASIQGAKLAISGANVLTF.

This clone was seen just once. The CDR3 here is CASSLGRISGNTIYF. In nucleotides, the CDR3 is TGTGCCAGCAGCTTGGGACGTATCTCTGGAAACACCATATATTTT. The chain combines TRBV5-5 with TRBJ1-3, with D uncertain. The CDR3 length is 15 residues. V lost 0 bases and J lost 0, with 7 bases in between. Germline V gene sequence: CDR1 SGHKS, CDR2 YYEKEE (reference sequence). Full variable domain (rest looked up from reference TRBV5-5 and TRBJ1-3): DAGVTQSPTHLIKTRGQQVTLRCSPISGHKSVSWYQQVLGQGPQFIFQYYEKEERGRGNFPDRFSARQFPNYSSELNVNALLLGDSALYLCASSLGRISGNTIYFGEGSWLTVV.

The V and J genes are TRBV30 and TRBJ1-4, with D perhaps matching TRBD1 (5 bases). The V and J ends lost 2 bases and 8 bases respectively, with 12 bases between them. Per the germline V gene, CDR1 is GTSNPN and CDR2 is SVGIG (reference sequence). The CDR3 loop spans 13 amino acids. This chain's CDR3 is CAWSPGLGEKLFF. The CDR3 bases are TGTGCCTGGAGTCCGGGGCTCGGAGAAAAACTGTTTTTT.

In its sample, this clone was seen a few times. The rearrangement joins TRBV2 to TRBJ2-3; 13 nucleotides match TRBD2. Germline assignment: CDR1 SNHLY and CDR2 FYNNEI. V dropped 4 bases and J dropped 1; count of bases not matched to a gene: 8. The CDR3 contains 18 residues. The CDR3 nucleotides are TGTGCCAGCAGTGGATGGACTAGCGGGAGTTGGGGCACAGATACGCAGTATTTT. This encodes CASSGWTSGSWGTDTQYF.

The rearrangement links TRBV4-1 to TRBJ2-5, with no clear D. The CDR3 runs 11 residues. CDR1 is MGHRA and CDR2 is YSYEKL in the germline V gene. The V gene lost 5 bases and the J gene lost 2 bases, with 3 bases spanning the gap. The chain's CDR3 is CASSDQETQYF. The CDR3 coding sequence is TGCGCCAGCAGCGATCAAGAGACCCAGTACTTC.

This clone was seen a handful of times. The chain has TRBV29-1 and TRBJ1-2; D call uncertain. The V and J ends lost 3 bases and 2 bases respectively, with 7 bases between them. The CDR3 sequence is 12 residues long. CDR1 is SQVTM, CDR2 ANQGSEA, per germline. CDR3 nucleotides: TGCAGCGTTGACGGAATGAACTATGGCTACACCTTC. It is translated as CSVDGMNYGYTF.

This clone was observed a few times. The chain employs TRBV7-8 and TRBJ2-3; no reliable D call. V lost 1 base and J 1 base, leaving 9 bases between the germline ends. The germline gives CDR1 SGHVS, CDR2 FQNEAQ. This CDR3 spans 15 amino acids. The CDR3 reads CASSLEPQGTDTQYF. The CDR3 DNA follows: TGTGCCAGCAGCTTAGAGCCCCAGGGCACAGATACGCAGTATTTT.

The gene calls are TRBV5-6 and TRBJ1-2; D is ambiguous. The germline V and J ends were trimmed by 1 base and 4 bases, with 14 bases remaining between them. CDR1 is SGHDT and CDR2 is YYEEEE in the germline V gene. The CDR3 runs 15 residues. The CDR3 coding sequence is TGTGCCAGCAGCTTGTTTGAGTCGTGGCTCTATGGCTACACCTTC. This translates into CASSLFESWLYGYTF. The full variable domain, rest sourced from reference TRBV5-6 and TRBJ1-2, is DAGVTQSPTHLIKTRGQQVTLRCSPKSGHDTVSWYQQALGQGPQFIFQYYEEEERQRGNFPDRFSGHQFPNYSSELNVNALLLGDSALYLCASSLFESWLYGYTFGSGTRLTVV.

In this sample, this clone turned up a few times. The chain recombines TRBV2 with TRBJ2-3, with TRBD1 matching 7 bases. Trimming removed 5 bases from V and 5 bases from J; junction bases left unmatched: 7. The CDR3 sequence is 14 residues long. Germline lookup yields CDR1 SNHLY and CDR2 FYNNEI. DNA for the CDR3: TGTGCCAGCAGTTTCCCGACAGGGATAGATACGCAGTATTTT. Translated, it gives CASSFPTGIDTQYF.

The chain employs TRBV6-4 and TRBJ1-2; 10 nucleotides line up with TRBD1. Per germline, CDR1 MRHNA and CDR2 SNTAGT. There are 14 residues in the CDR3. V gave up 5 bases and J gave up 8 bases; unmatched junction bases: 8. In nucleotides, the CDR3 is TGTGCCAGCAGTCCAACCGGGACAGGGGAAGGCTACACCTTC. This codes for CASSPTGTGEGYTF.

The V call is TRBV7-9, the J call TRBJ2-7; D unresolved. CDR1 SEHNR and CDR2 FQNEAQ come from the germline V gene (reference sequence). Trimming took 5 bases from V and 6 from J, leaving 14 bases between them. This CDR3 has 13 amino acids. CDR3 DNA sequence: TGTGCCAGCAGCCTGGGGTCCAAGGCCGAGCAGTACGTC. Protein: CASSLGSKAEQYV.

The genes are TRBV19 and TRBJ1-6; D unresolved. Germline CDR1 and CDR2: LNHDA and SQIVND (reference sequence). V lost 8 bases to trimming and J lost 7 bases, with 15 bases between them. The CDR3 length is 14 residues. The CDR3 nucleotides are TGTGCCAGTGCAGCGGACGGACGAAATTCACCCCTCCACTTT. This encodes CASAADGRNSPLHF.

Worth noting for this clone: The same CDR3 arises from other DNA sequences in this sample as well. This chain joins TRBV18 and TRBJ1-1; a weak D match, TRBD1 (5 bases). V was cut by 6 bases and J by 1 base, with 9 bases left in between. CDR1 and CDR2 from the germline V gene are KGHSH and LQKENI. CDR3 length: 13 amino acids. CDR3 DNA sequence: TGTGCCAGCTCTCCGGGGGGGAACACTGAAGCTTTCTTT. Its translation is CASSPGGNTEAFF. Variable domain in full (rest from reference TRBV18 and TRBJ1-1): NAGVMQNPRHLVRRRGQEARLRCSPMKGHSHVYWYRQLPEEGLKFMVYLQKENIIDESGMPKERFSAEFPKEGPSILRIQQVVRGDSAAYFCASSPGGNTEAFFGQGTRLTVV.

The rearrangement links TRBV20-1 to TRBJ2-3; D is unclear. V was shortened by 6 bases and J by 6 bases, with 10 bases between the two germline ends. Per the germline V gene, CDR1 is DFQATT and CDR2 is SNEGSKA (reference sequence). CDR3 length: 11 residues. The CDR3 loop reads CSAPLLDTQYF. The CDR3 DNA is TGCAGTGCCCCTTTGCTGGATACGCAGTATTTT.

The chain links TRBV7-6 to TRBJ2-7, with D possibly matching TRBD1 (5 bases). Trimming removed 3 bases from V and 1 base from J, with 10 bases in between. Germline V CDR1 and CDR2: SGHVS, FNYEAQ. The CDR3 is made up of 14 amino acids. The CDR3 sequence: CASSLGPMSYEQYV. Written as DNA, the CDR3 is TGTGCCAGCAGCTTGGGGCCGATGTCCTACGAGCAGTACGTC.

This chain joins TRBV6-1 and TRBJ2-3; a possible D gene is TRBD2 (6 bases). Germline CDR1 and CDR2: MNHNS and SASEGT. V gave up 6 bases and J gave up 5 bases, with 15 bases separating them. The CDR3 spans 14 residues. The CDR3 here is CASRTRGRVDTQYF. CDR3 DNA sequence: TGTGCCAGCAGGACGCGGGGCCGAGTAGATACGCAGTATTTT.

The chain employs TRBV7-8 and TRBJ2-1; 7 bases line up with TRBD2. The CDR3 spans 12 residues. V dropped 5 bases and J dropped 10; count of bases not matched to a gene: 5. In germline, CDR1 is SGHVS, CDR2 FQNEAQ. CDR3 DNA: TGTGCCAGCAGCCCGCGTAGCGGGGAGCAGTTCTTC. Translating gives CASSPRSGEQFF.

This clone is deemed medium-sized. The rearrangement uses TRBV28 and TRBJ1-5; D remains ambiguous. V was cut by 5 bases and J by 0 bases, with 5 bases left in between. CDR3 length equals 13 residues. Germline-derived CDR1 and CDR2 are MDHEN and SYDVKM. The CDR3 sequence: CASSTHSNQPQHF. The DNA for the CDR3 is TGTGCCAGCAGTACCCATAGCAATCAGCCCCAGCATTTT.

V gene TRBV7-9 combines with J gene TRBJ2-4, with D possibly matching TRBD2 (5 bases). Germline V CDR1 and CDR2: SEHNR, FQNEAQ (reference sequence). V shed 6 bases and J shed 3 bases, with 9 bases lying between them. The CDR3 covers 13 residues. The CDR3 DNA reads TGTGCCAGCAGTTACAGCGGCAAAAACATTCAGTACTTC. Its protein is CASSYSGKNIQYF.

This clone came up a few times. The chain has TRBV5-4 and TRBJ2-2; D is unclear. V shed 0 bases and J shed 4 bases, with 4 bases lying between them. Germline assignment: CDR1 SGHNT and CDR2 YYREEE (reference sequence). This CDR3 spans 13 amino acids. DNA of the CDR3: TGTGCCAGCAGCTTGGCAGGCACCGGGGAGCTGTTTTTT. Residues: CASSLAGTGELFF.

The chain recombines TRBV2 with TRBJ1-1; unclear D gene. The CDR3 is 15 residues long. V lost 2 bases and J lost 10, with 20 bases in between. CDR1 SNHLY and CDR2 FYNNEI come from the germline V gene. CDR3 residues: CASSESLTQVVVAFF. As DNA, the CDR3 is TGTGCCAGCAGTGAATCCCTCACACAAGTAGTAGTAGCTTTCTTT.